Listed below are T cell receptor beta chains from one sample, sequenced in a study of blood T cell repertoires in COVID-19. Using immunoSEQ multiplex PCR, the repertoire was profiled, and TCRdb retains in-frame clones only, with some absent. The repertoire has hundreds of thousands of clones, about 90% of them found once; the top ten carry around 2.1%. Sequences were obtained from peripheral blood. Source of these receptors: a woman aged 25 to 39 who had recovered from COVID-19. Each CDR3 is given with its conserved first and last residue. D genes are given only for firm matches.

CDR3,V,D,J
CASRPTQGESYGYTF,TRBV6-4,TRBD1,TRBJ1-2
CASSFPTGDSYEQYF,TRBV5-1,TRBD1,TRBJ2-7
CAWSRDRADYGYTF,TRBV30,TRBD1,TRBJ1-2
CASSLTTTGTDTQYF,TRBV5-1,.,TRBJ2-3
CASSYTGGREDYEQYF,TRBV6-2/TRBV6-3,TRBD2,TRBJ2-7
CAWGEGTGSNEKLFF,TRBV30,TRBD1,TRBJ1-4
CASSGAGRTGELFF,TRBV28,TRBD2,TRBJ2-2
CASSLGFGGAAYEQYF,TRBV7-2,.,TRBJ2-7
CASSSSNNEQFF,TRBV28,.,TRBJ2-1
CASSGTPSPWGEAFF,TRBV27,.,TRBJ1-1
CASSIVNQGVSPLHF,TRBV19,TRBD1,TRBJ1-6
CASSIAGGEDTQYF,TRBV6-5,TRBD2,TRBJ2-3
CASSLNRGPSSYNSPLHF,TRBV11-2,TRBD1,TRBJ1-6
CASSGSSSYEQYF,TRBV2,.,TRBJ2-7
CASSNGQLLNTEAFF,TRBV6-5,.,TRBJ1-1
CASSEGFGRKTTRMNTEAFF,TRBV2,.,TRBJ1-1
CASSIMAGGHEQYF,TRBV19,TRBD2,TRBJ2-7
CASSLWTGQGNQPQHF,TRBV7-8,TRBD1,TRBJ1-5